Listed here are 21 T cell receptor beta chains from one sample, sequenced in a study of blood T cell repertoires in COVID-19. Clones were read by immunoSEQ multiplex PCR, and TCRdb kept only the in-frame ones, dropping some. The table includes about 72,000 clones, about nine tenths detected once. Source material: peripheral blood. These receptors all come from a man in his sixties or seventies with active or convalescent COVID-19.

The chain uses TRBV21-1 and TRBJ2-5; no check of the table's D call, TRBD1, against the DNA was made. TRBV21-1 is reported as a pseudogene. This CDR3 is 16 amino acids long. As DNA, the CDR3 is TGTGCCAGCAGCAAAGCGCGACGGCCTCCAGGGGAGACCCAGTACTTC. This sequence encodes CASSKARRPPGETQYF.

This chain joins TRBV29-1 and TRBJ1-6; D remains ambiguous. This CDR3 is built from 13 residues. Germline V gene sequence: CDR1 SQVTM, CDR2 ANQGSEA. V was clipped by 4 bases and J by 7 bases, with 11 bases between them. CDR3 loop: CSVAVTPNSPLHF. The CDR3, as DNA: TGCAGCGTTGCGGTTACCCCGAATTCACCCCTCCACTTT.

The rearrangement uses TRBV15 and TRBJ1-3; 7 bases are a match to TRBD1. Germline loops: CDR1 LNHNV, CDR2 YYDKDF (reference sequence). CDR3 size: 17 residues. With V trimmed by 0 bases and J by 3 bases, 8 bases remained unmatched. The CDR3 spells CATSRDHGQGGGNTIYF. The CDR3 nucleotides read TGTGCCACCAGCAGAGATCACGGGCAGGGGGGTGGAAACACCATATATTTT.

The V call is TRBV5-5, the J call TRBJ2-3; D unresolved. Germline V gene data show CDR1 as SGHKS and CDR2 as YYEKEE (reference sequence). V lost 2 bases and J 0 bases, leaving 10 bases between the germline ends. This CDR3 is built from 15 residues. Here the CDR3 reads CASSLMLPSTDTQYF. The CDR3 nucleotides read TGTGCCAGCAGCTTAATGCTACCTAGCACAGATACGCAGTATTTT.

A few counts support this clone. The chain is built from TRBV5-5 and TRBJ2-5, with D hard to call. Deletions cut 5 bases from V and 5 bases from J, with 16 bases between. The CDR3 spans 14 residues. CDR1 SGHKS and CDR2 YYEKEE come from the germline V gene (reference sequence). For the CDR3, the DNA is TGTGCCAGCAGAATCGACCCAGGCCGCGAGACCCAGTACTTC. Encoded protein: CASRIDPGRETQYF.

The chain couples TRBV5-1 to TRBJ2-6; D is uncertain. This CDR3 is 15 amino acids long. V shed 1 base and J shed 4 bases, with 9 bases lying between them. Germline CDR1 is SGHRS and CDR2 is YFSETQ. DNA of the CDR3: TGCGCCAGCAGCTTGACATTTTCCGGGGCCAACGTCCTGACTTTC. This translates into CASSLTFSGANVLTF.

The genes are TRBV6-4 and TRBJ1-1; maybe TRBD1 (5 bases). Germline V gene sequence: CDR1 MRHNA, CDR2 SNTAGT. The V end lost 0 bases, the J end lost 1 base, and 9 bases lay between the germline ends. The CDR3 contains 15 residues. Here the CDR3 reads CASSDSGHPNTEAFF. CDR3 bases: TGTGCCAGCAGTGACTCTGGACACCCGAACACTGAAGCTTTCTTT.

The chain carries TRBV9 and TRBJ1-1, with D perhaps matching TRBD1 (6 bases). The length of the CDR3 is 14 residues. Germline CDR1 and CDR2: SGDLS and YYNGEE. The V end lost 4 bases, the J end lost 1 base, and 11 bases lay between the germline ends. This CDR3 is CASSSGQQNTEAFF. CDR3 in DNA: TGTGCCAGCAGCAGTGGACAGCAGAACACTGAAGCTTTCTTT.

V usage is TRBV6-5 and J usage is TRBJ2-3; D ambiguous. In germline, CDR1 is MNHEY, CDR2 SVGAGI. V lost 6 bases, J lost 6 bases, and 13 bases lay in between. The CDR3 is 13 amino acids. For the CDR3, the DNA is TGTGCCAGCAGGATGGCAACCACGGATACGCAGTATTTT. It yields the protein CASRMATTDTQYF.

V and J are TRBV30 and TRBJ1-1; no clear D. The germline V and J ends were trimmed by 0 bases and 0 bases, with 14 bases remaining between them. Germline lookup yields CDR1 GTSNPN and CDR2 SVGIG (reference sequence). This CDR3 region has 16 residues. The CDR3 spells CAWSVLSRAMNTEAFF. The CDR3 coding sequence is TGTGCCTGGAGTGTACTTTCGCGGGCGATGAACACTGAAGCTTTCTTT. Full variable domain (remainder filled in from reference TRBV30 and TRBJ1-1): SQTIHQWPATLVQPVGSPLSLECTVEGTSNPNLYWYRQAAGRGLQLLFYSVGIGQISSEVPQNLSASRPQDRQFILSSKKLLLSDSGFYLCAWSVLSRAMNTEAFFGQGTRLTVV.

This chain uses TRBV11-3 with TRBJ1-5; D might be TRBD1 (6 bases). The CDR3 has 13 residues. Trimming left V 3 bases short and J 6 bases short, with 9 bases between. Per germline, CDR1 SGHNT and CDR2 YENEEA. The CDR3 DNA reads TGTGCCAGCAGCTTGATACAGGGTCAGCCCCAGCATTTT. It specifies CASSLIQGQPQHF.

This chain's CDR3 is CASSIHRDPTVGEQFF. For the CDR3, the DNA is TGTGCCAGCAGCATACACAGGGATCCTACCGTTGGTGAGCAGTTCTTC. The gene calls are TRBV6-2 or TRBV6-3 and TRBJ2-1, with D maybe TRBD1 (6 bases). V was pared by 6 bases and J by 9 bases, with 24 bases between. Germline lookup yields CDR1 MNHEY and CDR2 SVGEGT. The CDR3 contains 16 residues.

The V call is TRBV18, the J call TRBJ1-5; D possibly corresponds to TRBD1 (5 bases). Germline V gene data show CDR1 as KGHSH and CDR2 as LQKENI. Trimming removed 2 bases at V and 3 bases at J, with 8 bases between. CDR3 size: 14 residues. The CDR3 region is CASSPDSLNQPQHF. As DNA, the CDR3 is TGTGCCAGCTCACCAGACAGCCTCAATCAGCCCCAGCATTTT.

The rearrangement joins TRBV5-4 to TRBJ2-2; the D gene is possibly TRBD2 (5 bases). CDR3 size: 14 residues. Germline assignment: CDR1 SGHNT and CDR2 YYREEE (reference sequence). V was shortened by 2 bases and J by 1 base, with 6 bases between the two germline ends. As DNA, the CDR3 is TGTGCCAGCAGCTTCGGGGAGAACACCGGGGAGCTGTTTTTT. Protein: CASSFGENTGELFF.

This clone was observed many times. The rearrangement uses TRBV6-5 and TRBJ1-1, with TRBD1 matching 9 bases. The germline V gene encodes CDR1 MNHEY and CDR2 SVGAGI. J lost 0 bases, V lost 6 bases, and 5 bases had no gene match. This CDR3 is 15 amino acids long. The CDR3 is CASRDRDRVNTEAFF. The CDR3 nucleotides read TGTGCCAGCAGAGACCGGGACAGGGTGAACACTGAAGCTTTCTTT.

V usage is TRBV19 and J usage is TRBJ1-2; maybe TRBD1 (6 bases). V lost 6 bases to trimming and J lost 9 bases, with 11 bases between them. The CDR3 loop spans 11 amino acids. Germline assignment: CDR1 LNHDA and CDR2 SQIVND (reference sequence). The CDR3 DNA reads as TGTGCCAGTAGATCTCAGGGGCGCTACACCTTC. Translation gives CASRSQGRYTF.

The chain is built from TRBV15 and TRBJ1-5; D is perhaps TRBD1 (6 bases). The V gene's germline CDR1 is LNHNV and CDR2 YYDKDF (reference sequence). Between the trimmed V and J ends, which lost 0 bases and 2 bases, there was a span of 14 bases. CDR3 length equals 17 residues. The CDR3 bases are TGTGCCACCAGCAGAGAACGTGGCAGGGGAGGCAATCAGCCCCAGCATTTT. Translation: CATSRERGRGGNQPQHF. The whole variable domain, filled in from reference TRBV15 and TRBJ1-5, reads DAMVIQNPRYQVTQFGKPVTLSCSQTLNHNVMYWYQQKSSQAPKLLFHYYDKDFNNEADTPDNFQSRRPNTSFCFLDIRSPGLGDTAMYLCATSRERGRGGNQPQHFGDGTRLSIL.

The chain is built from TRBV28 and TRBJ1-2, with 9 bases lining up with TRBD1. The CDR3 totals 15 residues. V lost 4 bases, J lost 6 bases, and 9 bases stayed unmatched. Germline loops: CDR1 MDHEN, CDR2 SYDVKM. This chain's CDR3 is CASSSFTGGADGYTF. CDR3 DNA: TGTGCCAGCAGTTCCTTTACAGGGGGCGCAGATGGCTACACCTTC.

The chain is built from TRBV28 and TRBJ1-3; 9 bases agree with TRBD1. Germline values: CDR1 MDHEN, CDR2 SYDVKM. The CDR3 has 14 residues. V lost 7 bases to trimming and J lost 8 bases; unmatched junction nucleotides: 9. The DNA for the CDR3 is TGTGCCAGCAAACAGGGGGCGAGTTATCACACCATATATTTT. Its translation: CASKQGASYHTIYF.

This clone was counted a single time. The rearrangement joins TRBV6-5 to TRBJ1-3; 7 bases align to TRBD1. The germline V gene encodes CDR1 MNHEY and CDR2 SVGAGI. The junction had 4 bases not matched to a gene; V was cut back by 6 bases and J by 2 bases. The CDR3 covers 14 residues. The CDR3 DNA reads TGTGCCAGCAGCCGACAGGGTACTGGAAACACCATATATTTT. Translating gives CASSRQGTGNTIYF.

The V call is TRBV14, the J call TRBJ2-3; 13 nucleotides match TRBD2. The CDR3 has 15 residues. Germline CDR1 and CDR2: SGHDN and FVKESK. The J segment lost 6 bases and the V segment lost 4 bases, leaving 4 bases of the junction unmatched. The CDR3 coding sequence is TGTGCCAGCAGCCCCGGGACTAGCGGGATGGATACGCAGTATTTT. Amino acids: CASSPGTSGMDTQYF.